A single sample is the source of the 27 T cell receptor beta chains below, sequenced in a study of T-cell memory formation after mild COVID-19. From the 5' RACE reads, TCRdb called clonotypes with MiXCR, one entry per CDR3 protein. Seen here are 120,000 to 150,000 distinct CDR3 sequences, 6% observed once, and the top ten hold approximately 2%. Sample: PBMCs or a T cell subset sorted from them (not recorded which). The receptor source for this set is an adult woman who had mild COVID-19 (a few samples of this study predate the infection). Cell type and time point are not known.

In its sample, this clonotype was seen many times. The V and J genes are TRBV6-1 and TRBJ2-5, with 8 bases identical to TRBD1. Trimming at V came to 5 bases and at J to 1 base, leaving 12 bases not matched to a gene. This CDR3 spans 17 amino acids. From germline, CDR1 is MNHNS and CDR2 SASEGT. CDR3 DNA: TGTGCCAGCAGTAGCCCCACGAGGGACAGGTTCCAAGAGACCCAGTACTTC. It is translated as CASSSPTRDRFQETQYF.

This clonotype was found many times. The chain couples TRBV5-1 to TRBJ2-3; maybe TRBD2 (6 bases). CDR1 and CDR2 from the germline V gene are SGHRS and YFSETQ. V was pared by 0 bases and J by 4 bases, with 9 bases between. The CDR3 length is 14 residues. The CDR3, as DNA: TGCGCCAGCAGCTTGGTGACGGGGGCAGATACGCAGTATTTT. Translated: CASSLVTGADTQYF.

V gene TRBV3-1 combines with J gene TRBJ2-3; 7 nucleotides match TRBD2. The germline V gene encodes CDR1 LGHDT and CDR2 YNNKEL (reference sequence). V dropped 0 bases and J dropped 8; count of bases not matched to a gene: 17. There are 18 residues in the CDR3. The CDR3 loop is CASSQDGLAVGSRATQYF. The CDR3 region has the DNA TGTGCCAGCAGCCAAGACGGTCTAGCGGTAGGATCGCGAGCTACGCAGTATTTT.

This clonotype was recorded at least ten times. This rearrangement joins TRBV20-1 to TRBJ1-1, with D uncertain. Germline V CDR1 and CDR2: DFQATT, SNEGSKA (reference sequence). This CDR3 spans 15 amino acids. The V end was cut by 3 bases, the J end by 1 base, with 15 bases between. The CDR3 is CSARGSGPWNTEAFF. CDR3 nucleotides: TGCAGTGCTAGGGGATCGGGTCCATGGAACACTGAAGCTTTCTTT.

There are many counts of this clonotype. The chain uses TRBV5-1 and TRBJ1-1, with D possibly TRBD1 on 6 matching bases. The CDR3 has 16 residues. Trimming shortened V by 1 base and J by 5 bases, and 18 bases separated the two germline ends. Germline CDR1 reads SGHRS; CDR2 reads YFSETQ. The chain's CDR3 is CASSLTPDRRGTEAFF. CDR3 DNA: TGCGCCAGCAGCTTGACACCTGACAGGCGGGGGACTGAAGCTTTCTTT.

This clonotype was found many times. The V and J genes are TRBV5-1 and TRBJ1-1; 7 bases are shared with TRBD1. Germline values: CDR1 SGHRS, CDR2 YFSETQ. V was pared by 4 bases and J by 3 bases, with 9 bases of the junction left unmatched. This CDR3 has 15 amino acids. For the CDR3, the DNA is TGCGCCAGCAGCATACAGACAGGGTCGGACACTGAAGCTTTCTTT. Residues: CASSIQTGSDTEAFF.

The chain links TRBV12-3 or TRBV12-4 to TRBJ1-3; D may be TRBD1 (6 bases). The CDR3 totals 15 residues. Deletions cut 6 bases from V and 0 bases from J, with 12 bases between. In DNA form, the CDR3 reads TGTGCCAGCAGGGACAGCGGAATCTCTGGAAACACCATATATTTT. Translated, it gives CASRDSGISGNTIYF.

The chain combines TRBV7-2 with TRBJ1-1, with 9 bases identical to TRBD1. There are 16 residues in the CDR3. Trimming at V came to 0 bases and at J to 1 base, leaving 3 bases not matched to a gene. The germline gives CDR1 SGHTA, CDR2 FQGNSA. This chain's CDR3 is CASSLAGTGQNTEAFF. The CDR3 DNA sequence: TGTGCCAGCAGCTTAGCTGGGACAGGGCAGAACACTGAAGCTTTCTTT.

In its sample, this clonotype was seen a few times. This chain uses TRBV7-9 with TRBJ2-7; the D gene is possibly TRBD2 (6 bases). V lost 5 bases to trimming and J lost 7 bases, with 18 bases between them. CDR3 length equals 14 residues. Germline V gives CDR1 SEHNR, CDR2 FQNEAQ (reference sequence). CDR3 residues: CASSPGGGEGEQYF. The CDR3 DNA sequence: TGTGCCAGCAGCCCCGGCGGAGGGGAAGGGGAGCAGTACTTC. The entire variable domain, with the rest obtained from reference TRBV7-9 and TRBJ2-7, is as follows: DTGVSQNPRHKITKRGQNVTFRCDPISEHNRLYWYRQTLGQGPEFLTYFQNEAQLEKSRLLSDRFSAERPKGSFSTLEIQRTEQGDSAMYLCASSPGGGEGEQYFGPGTRLTVT.

The gene calls are TRBV25-1 and TRBJ2-7, with D possibly called TRBD1 or TRBD2 (6 bases each). The CDR3 covers 14 residues. V was trimmed by 6 bases and J by 0 bases, leaving 12 bases between them. Germline V gene data show CDR1 as MGHDK and CDR2 as SYGVNS. CDR3 nucleotide sequence: TGTGCCAGCAGCTCTCGGGGGCCCTCCTACGAGCAGTACTTC. The encoded protein is CASSSRGPSYEQYF.

This clonotype was seen only a few times. The gene calls are TRBV12-3 or TRBV12-4 and TRBJ2-7; D is unclear. The CDR3 totals 13 residues. The V end was cut by 0 bases, the J end by 5 bases, with 8 bases between. The CDR3 DNA reads TGTGCCAGCAGTTTAGCGCAGTGGGACGAGCAGTACTTC. Protein product: CASSLAQWDEQYF.

This clonotype was observed many times. V gene TRBV20-1 combines with J gene TRBJ2-5; TRBD2 agrees at 9 bases. Trimming at V came to 7 bases and at J to 0 bases, leaving 12 bases not matched to a gene. The CDR3 is made up of 16 amino acids. Germline loops: CDR1 DFQATT, CDR2 SNEGSKA (reference sequence). CDR3 DNA: TGCAGTGAAAGCGGGAGGCAAAGGCAGGACCAAGAGACCCAGTACTTC. This encodes CSESGRQRQDQETQYF.

The V and J genes are TRBV29-1 and TRBJ2-7, with 12 bases that match TRBD1. Germline V gene lookup returns CDR1 SQVTM and CDR2 ANQGSEA. CDR3 length equals 15 residues. Losses at the gene ends were 4 bases for V and 4 bases for J; bases not matched to a gene: 8. In DNA, the CDR3 is TGCAGCGTTGGGACTGGGGGACAGGGGGCATACGAGCAGTACTTC. It encodes CSVGTGGQGAYEQYF.

This clonotype was detected ten times or more. The chain links TRBV5-1 to TRBJ2-1; a possible D gene is TRBD2 (5 bases). Trimming pared 0 bases from V and 3 bases from J, leaving 10 bases between. CDR1 is SGHRS and CDR2 is YFSETQ in the germline V gene. This CDR3 has 15 amino acids. CDR3 sequence: CASSLVGGNYNEQFF. The CDR3 nucleotides read TGCGCCAGCAGCTTGGTTGGAGGAAACTACAATGAGCAGTTCTTC.

This clonotype came up many times. The gene calls are TRBV7-2 and TRBJ1-3; D is perhaps TRBD1 (5 bases). The germline V and J ends were trimmed by 1 base and 4 bases, with 17 bases remaining between them. The CDR3 contains 17 residues. Germline V lookup: CDR1 SGHTA, CDR2 FQGNSA. CDR3 in DNA: TGTGCCAGCAGCTTAGTCGGGGCAGGGCGATCGGGAAACACCATATATTTT. Translating it yields CASSLVGAGRSGNTIYF.

This clonotype was counted only a few times. The chain uses TRBV25-1 and TRBJ2-7; D remains unclear. Germline-derived CDR1 and CDR2 are MGHDK and SYGVNS. CDR3 size: 13 residues. V lost 3 bases, J lost 7 bases, and 13 bases lay in between. The CDR3 DNA sequence: TGTGCCAGCAGTGAGGAACCGAGAAAGGAGCAGTACTTC. Amino acid sequence: CASSEEPRKEQYF.

In this sample, this clonotype turned up a few times. Here the CDR3 reads CASSQPFNTGELFF. The CDR3 DNA follows: TGTGCCAGCAGCCAACCCTTCAACACCGGGGAGCTGTTTTTT. This chain links TRBV4-2 with TRBJ2-2; no reliable D call. V gave up 2 bases and J gave up 2 bases, with 6 bases separating them. CDR3 length: 14 residues. CDR1 and CDR2 from the germline V gene are LGHNA and YNFKEQ.

V usage is TRBV18 and J usage is TRBJ1-1, with 8 bases matching TRBD1. There are 14 residues in the CDR3. Germline CDR1 reads KGHSH; CDR2 reads LQKENI. J lost 5 bases, V lost 6 bases, and 8 bases had no gene match. The CDR3 DNA is TGTGCCAGCTCCACCGACAGGGGTGGTACTGAAGCTTTCTTT. Amino acids: CASSTDRGGTEAFF.

This clonotype came up many times. The chain couples TRBV18 to TRBJ1-2; 10 bases fit TRBD1. Germline V gene sequence: CDR1 KGHSH, CDR2 LQKENI. The junction had 3 bases not matched to a gene; V was cut back by 3 bases and J by 5 bases. The CDR3 contains 14 residues. The CDR3 DNA sequence: TGTGCCAGCTCACCGGACAGGGGGGTATATGGCTACACCTTC. Translating it yields CASSPDRGVYGYTF.

This clonotype came up many times. Here the CDR3 reads CASRQAAIGDTQYF. CDR3 in DNA: TGTGCCAGTAGACAAGCGGCAATAGGGGATACGCAGTATTTT. The V call is TRBV19, the J call TRBJ2-3, with D possibly matching TRBD2 (5 bases). Trimming shortened V by 6 bases and J by 6 bases, and 16 bases separated the two germline ends. The CDR3 is made up of 14 amino acids. Germline lookup yields CDR1 LNHDA and CDR2 SQIVND (reference sequence). The variable domain in full, with the rest retrieved from reference TRBV19 and TRBJ2-3, is DGGITQSPKYLFRKEGQNVTLSCEQNLNHDAMYWYRQDPGQGLRLIYYSQIVNDFQKGDIAEGYSVSREKKESFPLTVTSAQKNPTAFYLCASRQAAIGDTQYFGPGTRLTVL.

This chain connects TRBV24-1 to TRBJ2-1, with TRBD1 identical over 9 bases. The germline V gene encodes CDR1 KGHDR and CDR2 SFDVKD. V was pared by 5 bases and J by 7 bases, with 11 bases of the junction left unmatched. The CDR3 has 16 residues. CDR3 bases: TGTGCCACCAGTGTGCCTAGAGGGACAGGGCATAATGAGCAGTTCTTC. Protein: CATSVPRGTGHNEQFF.

V is TRBV5-1 and J is TRBJ2-4, with D unclear. CDR1 is SGHRS, CDR2 YFSETQ, per germline. Trimming took 0 bases from V and 3 from J, leaving 4 bases between them. The CDR3 runs 13 residues. The CDR3 bases are TGCGCCAGCAGCTTGGATAGCAAAAACATTCAGTACTTC. Encoded protein: CASSLDSKNIQYF.

This clonotype came up a few times. The rearrangement joins TRBV19 to TRBJ1-2, with D possibly matching TRBD1 (5 bases). The length of the CDR3 is 13 residues. From germline, CDR1 is LNHDA and CDR2 SQIVND (reference sequence). The V and J ends lost 8 bases and 6 bases respectively, with 16 bases between them. The CDR3 DNA is TGTGCCAGTGGGCCACGGGGCGGACATGGCTACACCTTC. Its translation: CASGPRGGHGYTF.

This chain connects TRBV4-1 to TRBJ1-3; 8 bases align to TRBD1. The CDR3 has 14 amino acids. Losses at the gene ends were 4 bases for V and 9 bases for J; bases not matched to a gene: 8. CDR1 is MGHRA, CDR2 YSYEKL, per germline. CDR3: CASSRVRGLSTIYF. CDR3 DNA: TGCGCCAGCAGCCGGGTCAGGGGGCTGAGCACCATATATTTT.

This clonotype was seen a few times. This rearrangement joins TRBV12-3 or TRBV12-4 to TRBJ1-1; a possible D gene is TRBD1 (6 bases). Deletions cut 5 bases from V and 10 bases from J, with 11 bases between. The CDR3 has 11 residues. CDR3 DNA sequence: TGTGCCAGCAGTCCCCGCAGGGGAGCTTTCTTT. As protein: CASSPRRGAFF.

A few counts support this clonotype. The rearrangement uses TRBV20-1 and TRBJ2-7; D not resolved. There are 12 residues in the CDR3. With 4 bases removed from V and 3 bases from J, the gap between germline ends came to 10 bases. Looked up from germline, CDR1 is DFQATT and CDR2 is SNEGSKA (reference sequence). The CDR3 region has the DNA TGCAGTGCTAAGAGGTCCGGCTACGAGCAGTACTTC. Translating gives CSAKRSGYEQYF.

V and J are TRBV29-1 and TRBJ1-2, with 12 bases lining up with TRBD1. The germline V gene encodes CDR1 SQVTM and CDR2 ANQGSEA. The CDR3 totals 18 residues. Trimming cost V 6 bases and J 5 bases; bases outside gene matches: 19. The DNA for the CDR3 is TGCAGCGTAAGACGCCCCGGGACAGGGGGCGCACTACGGTATGGCTACACCTTC. This codes for CSVRRPGTGGALRYGYTF. Variable domain in full (rest from reference TRBV29-1 and TRBJ1-2): SAVISQKPSRDICQRGTSLTIQCQVDSQVTMMFWYRQQPGQSLTLIATANQGSEATYESGFVIDKFPISRPNLTFSTLTVSNMSPEDSSIYLCSVRRPGTGGALRYGYTFGSGTRLTVV.